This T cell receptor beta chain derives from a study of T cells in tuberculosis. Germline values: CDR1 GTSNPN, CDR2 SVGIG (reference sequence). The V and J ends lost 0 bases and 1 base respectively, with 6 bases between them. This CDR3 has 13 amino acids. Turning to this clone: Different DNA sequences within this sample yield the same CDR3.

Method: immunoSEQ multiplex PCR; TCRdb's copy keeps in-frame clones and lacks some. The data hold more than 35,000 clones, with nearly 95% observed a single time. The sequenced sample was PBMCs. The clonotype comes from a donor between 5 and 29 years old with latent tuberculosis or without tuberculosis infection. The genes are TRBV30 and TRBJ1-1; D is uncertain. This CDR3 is CAWSVAGNTEAFF. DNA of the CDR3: TGTGCCTGGAGTGTTGCGGGGAACACTGAAGCTTTCTTT.